These T cell receptor beta chains were read from a single sample in a study of OX40 agonist ivuxolimab in advanced cancers. Profiled with immunoSEQ multiplex PCR; TCRdb holds only in-frame clones, not every one. The table lists roughly 87,000 clones, approximately 91% of them singletons. The material sequenced was CD4+ or CD8+ T cells sorted from blood, taken in a trial of the OX40 agonist ivuxolimab. These receptors were obtained from an adult with an advanced solid tumor such as melanoma, head and neck, liver or kidney cancer. CDR3s leave out the opening cysteine and the closing phenylalanine or tryptophan. Fields, in order: V gene, CDR3 length, J gene, CDR3 protein.

TRBV9,13,TRBJ2-1,ASSPAGSSYNEQF
TRBV11-2,12,TRBJ2-7,ASSLEVVAYEQY
TRBV5-6,14,TRBJ2-4,ASSLDVSVYKNIQY
TRBV6-5,12,TRBJ2-7,ASRLAIRGDEQY
TRBV5-1,11,TRBJ2-3,ASRRAGEDTQY
TRBV18,14,TRBJ2-2,ASSPPQGISTGELF
TRBV7-9,12,TRBJ2-3,ASSPGLPTDTQY
TRBV7-2,13,TRBJ1-3,ASSRAGRDGNTIY
TRBV19,12,TRBJ1-4,ASADRVINEKLF
TRBV7-6,20,TRBJ2-3,ASSLDSASPGLAGGVRNTQY
TRBV9,14,TRBJ1-1,ASSASPGTVNTEAF
TRBV11-2,16,TRBJ2-7,ASSLSYSPQGGTYEQY
TRBV18,13,TRBJ1-4,ASSPPGQGGEKLF
TRBV10-3,10,TRBJ2-1,AILDSDNEQF
TRBV19,10,TRBJ2-7,ASSPLGGEQY
TRBV29-1,10,TRBJ2-7,SVAYGTSEQY
TRBV5-1,12,TRBJ2-2,ASSLDSNTGELF
TRBV27,12,TRBJ2-1,ASKGGRATDEQF
TRBV30,12,TRBJ2-3,AWNPGRSTDTQY
TRBV10-3,10,TRBJ1-2,AISPTDYGYT
TRBV5-1,11,TRBJ2-7,ASSSSGTYEQY
TRBV9,12,TRBJ2-7,ASSPGQGAYEQY
TRBV27,13,TRBJ1-1,ASSLLEELNTEAF
TRBV18,17,TRBJ2-3,ASSLGPGKALLSTDTQY
TRBV10-3,15,TRBJ2-2,AISEGRAGVSTGELF